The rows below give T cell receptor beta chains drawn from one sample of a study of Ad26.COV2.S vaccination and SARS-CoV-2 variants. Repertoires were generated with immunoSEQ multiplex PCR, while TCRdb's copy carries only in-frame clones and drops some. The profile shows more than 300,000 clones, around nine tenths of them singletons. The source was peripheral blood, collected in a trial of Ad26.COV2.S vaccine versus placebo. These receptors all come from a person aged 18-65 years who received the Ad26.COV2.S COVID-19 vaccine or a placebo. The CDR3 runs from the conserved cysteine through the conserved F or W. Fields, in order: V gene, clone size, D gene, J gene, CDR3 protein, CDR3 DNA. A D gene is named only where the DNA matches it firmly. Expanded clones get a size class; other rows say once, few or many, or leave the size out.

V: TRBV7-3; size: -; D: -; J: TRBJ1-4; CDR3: CASSLEPGGKLFF; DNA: TGTGCCAGCAGCTTAGAGCCCGGAGGAAAACTGTTTTTT
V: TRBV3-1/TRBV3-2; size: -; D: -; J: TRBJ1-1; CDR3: CASSQVGGNTEAFF; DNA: TGTGCCAGCAGCCAAGTTGGGGGGAACACTGAAGCTTTCTTT
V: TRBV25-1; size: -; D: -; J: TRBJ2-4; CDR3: CASGRRGIQYF; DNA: TGTGCCAGCGGTAGACGGGGCATTCAGTACTTC
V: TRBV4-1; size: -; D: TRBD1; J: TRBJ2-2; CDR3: CASSLSRDRVNTGELFF; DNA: TGCGCCAGCAGCCTCAGCCGGGACAGGGTGAACACCGGGGAGCTGTTTTTT
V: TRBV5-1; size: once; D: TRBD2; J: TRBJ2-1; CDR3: CASSGRALAGERDEQFF; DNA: TGCGCCAGCAGCGGGCGGGCCCTAGCGGGAGAGCGCGATGAGCAGTTCTTC
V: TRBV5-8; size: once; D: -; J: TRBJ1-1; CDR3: CASSLVGGNTEAFF; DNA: TGTGCCAGCAGCTTGGTCGGGGGCAACACTGAAGCTTTCTTT
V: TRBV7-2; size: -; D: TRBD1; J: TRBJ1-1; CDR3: CASRKTGVDTEAFF; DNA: TGTGCCAGCAGAAAAACAGGGGTAGACACTGAAGCTTTCTTT
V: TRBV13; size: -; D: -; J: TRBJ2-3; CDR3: CASSLGPGTSTDTQYF; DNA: TGTGCCAGCAGCTTAGGTCCAGGGACCAGCACAGATACGCAGTATTTT
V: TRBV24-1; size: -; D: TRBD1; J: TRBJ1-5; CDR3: CATSAGQELPQHF; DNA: TGTGCCACCAGTGCGGGACAGGAGTTGCCCCAGCATTTT
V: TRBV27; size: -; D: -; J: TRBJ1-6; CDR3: CASSSGRNSPLHF; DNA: TGTGCCAGCAGTTCTGGCCGTAATTCACCCCTCCACTTT
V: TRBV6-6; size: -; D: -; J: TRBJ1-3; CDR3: CASSPGTAGNTIYF; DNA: TGTGCCAGCAGCCCCGGGACCGCGGGAAACACCATATATTTT
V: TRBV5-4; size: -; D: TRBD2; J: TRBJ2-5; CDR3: CASSLAVTSGRWETQYF; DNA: TGTGCCAGCAGCTTGGCCGTGACTAGCGGGAGGTGGGAGACCCAGTACTTC
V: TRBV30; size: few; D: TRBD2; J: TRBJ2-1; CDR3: CAWGTSYNEQFF; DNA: TGTGCCTGGGGGACTAGCTACAATGAGCAGTTCTTC
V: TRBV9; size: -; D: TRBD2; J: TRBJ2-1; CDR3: CASSPRTSGRPLYNEQFF; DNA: TGTGCCAGCAGCCCCCGGACTAGCGGGAGGCCCCTATACAATGAGCAGTTCTTC
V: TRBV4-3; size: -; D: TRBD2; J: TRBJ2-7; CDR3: CASSQVGGGAYEQYF; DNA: TGCGCCAGCAGCCAAGTAGGCGGGGGGGCGTACGAGCAGTACTTC
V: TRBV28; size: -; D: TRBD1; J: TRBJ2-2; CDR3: CASSSTGGRTGELFF; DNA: TGTGCCAGCAGTTCGACAGGGGGCCGCACCGGGGAGCTGTTTTTT